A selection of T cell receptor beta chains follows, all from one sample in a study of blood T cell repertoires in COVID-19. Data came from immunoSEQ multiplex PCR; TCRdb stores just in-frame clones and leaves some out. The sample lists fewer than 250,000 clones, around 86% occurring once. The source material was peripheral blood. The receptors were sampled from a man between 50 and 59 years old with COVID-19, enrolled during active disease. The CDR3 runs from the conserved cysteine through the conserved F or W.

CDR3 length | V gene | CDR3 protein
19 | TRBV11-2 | CASRRSGVSRTLMNTEAFF
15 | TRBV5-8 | CASSQGLAGANEQFF
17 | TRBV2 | CASSDRPSGSSYNEQFF
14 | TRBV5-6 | CASSGTSGSYEQYF
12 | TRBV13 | CASSQLGFEQFF
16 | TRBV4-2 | CASSLSQTDSNEKLFF
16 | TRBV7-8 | CASSLEQGAGNSPLHF
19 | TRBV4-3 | CASSPRRPGEFANTGELFF
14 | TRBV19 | CASSIETESYEQYF
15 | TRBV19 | CASSSPVPPHNEQFF
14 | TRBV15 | CATSRQGDLYEQYF
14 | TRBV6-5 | CASSFRPASYEQYF
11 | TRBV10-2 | CASLSGYEQYF
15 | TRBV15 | CATSRAGQGQNEQFF
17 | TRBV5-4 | CASSLPRGTLEKYEQYF
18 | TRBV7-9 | CASSQPRLAGVAYNEQFF
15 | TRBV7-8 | CASRAQTEINQPQHF
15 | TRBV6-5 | CASSKTSGSSYEQYF
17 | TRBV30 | CAWSYLGQGESTDTQYF
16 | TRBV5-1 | CASSLQGAKSSDTQYF
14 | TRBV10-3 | CAIRTGDVNYGYTF
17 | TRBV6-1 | CASSDSFDSFRNQPQHF
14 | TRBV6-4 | CASRTSGDTGELFF
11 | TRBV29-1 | CSVLRGREQYF
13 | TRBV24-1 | CATSAPGHYEQYF
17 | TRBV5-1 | CASRRTGGVRYQETQYF
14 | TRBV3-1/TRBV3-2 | CASSLVSPSEKLFF
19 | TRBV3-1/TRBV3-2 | CASSPRDKIQRGGSYEQYF
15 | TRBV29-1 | CSVDRGQGGVYGYTF
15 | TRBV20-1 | CSASSWALANSPLHF
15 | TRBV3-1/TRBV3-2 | CASSQDRGQNTEAFF
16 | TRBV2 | CASSQLTSGGASAQYF
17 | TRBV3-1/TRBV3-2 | CASSPLSGGRAYNEQFF
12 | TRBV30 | CAWSVQGYEQYF
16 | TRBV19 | CASSTHSGMGEETQYF
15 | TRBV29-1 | CSAGQGAGSTGELFF
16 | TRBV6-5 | CASSYVRTGGGYGYTF
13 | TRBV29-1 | CSVSSGSHYEQYF
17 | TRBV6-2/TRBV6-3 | CASSKPPGGAKAGELFF
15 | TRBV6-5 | CALRGRGWSSYEQYF
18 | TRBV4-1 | CASSHRIGVGSGANVLTF
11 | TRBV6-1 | CASSERGELFF
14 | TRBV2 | CASSESVYLNEQFF
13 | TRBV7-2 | CASSLAANTEAFF
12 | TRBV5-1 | CASSQTGVTQYF
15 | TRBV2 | CASSELDRGNTEAFF
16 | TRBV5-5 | CASSLTPGGGNQPQHF
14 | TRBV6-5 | CASSSPGLNTEAFF
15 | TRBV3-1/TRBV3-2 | CASSQEGLAALEQFF
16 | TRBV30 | CAWSEGLAGSTDTQYF
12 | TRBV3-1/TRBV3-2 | CASSAGSREQYF
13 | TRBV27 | CASSFAGGYEQYF
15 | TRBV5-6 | CASSLAAGGTDTQYF
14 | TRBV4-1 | CASSQDPGITEAFF